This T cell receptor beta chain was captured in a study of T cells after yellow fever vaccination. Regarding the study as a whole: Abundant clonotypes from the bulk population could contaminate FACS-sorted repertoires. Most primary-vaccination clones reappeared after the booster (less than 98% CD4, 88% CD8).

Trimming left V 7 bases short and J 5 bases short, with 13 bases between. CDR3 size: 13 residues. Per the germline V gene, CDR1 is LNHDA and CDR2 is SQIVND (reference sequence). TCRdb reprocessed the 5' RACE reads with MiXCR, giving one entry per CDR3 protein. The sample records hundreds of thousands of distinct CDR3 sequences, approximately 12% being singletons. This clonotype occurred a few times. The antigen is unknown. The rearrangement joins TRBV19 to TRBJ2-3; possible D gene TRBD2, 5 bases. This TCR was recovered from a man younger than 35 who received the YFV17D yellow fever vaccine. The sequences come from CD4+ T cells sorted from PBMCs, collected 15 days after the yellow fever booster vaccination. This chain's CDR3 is CASTRLPGDTQYF. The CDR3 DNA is TGTGCCAGTACCAGACTACCGGGAGATACGCAGTATTTT.